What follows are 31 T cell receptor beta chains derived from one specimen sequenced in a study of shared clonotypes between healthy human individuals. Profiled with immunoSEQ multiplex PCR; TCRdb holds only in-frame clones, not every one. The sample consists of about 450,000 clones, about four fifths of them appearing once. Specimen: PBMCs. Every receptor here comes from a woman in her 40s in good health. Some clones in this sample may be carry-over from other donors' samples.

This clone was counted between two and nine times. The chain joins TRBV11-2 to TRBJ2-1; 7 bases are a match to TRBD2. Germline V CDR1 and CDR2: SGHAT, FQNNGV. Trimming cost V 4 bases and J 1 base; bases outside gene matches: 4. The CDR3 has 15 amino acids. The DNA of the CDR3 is TGTGCCAGCAGCTCCGGGGAGGGATCCTACAATGAGCAGTTCTTC. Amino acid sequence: CASSSGEGSYNEQFF.

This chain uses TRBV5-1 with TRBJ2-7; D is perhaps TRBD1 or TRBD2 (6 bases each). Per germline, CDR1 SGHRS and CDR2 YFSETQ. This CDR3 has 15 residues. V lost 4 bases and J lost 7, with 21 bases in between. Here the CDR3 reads CASSPEGGAIKEQYF. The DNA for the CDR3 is TGCGCCAGCAGCCCGGAGGGGGGCGCGATAAAGGAGCAGTACTTC. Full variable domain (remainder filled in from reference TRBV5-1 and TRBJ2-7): KAGVTQTPRYLIKTRGQQVTLSCSPISGHRSVSWYQQTPGQGLQFLFEYFSETQRNKGNFPGRFSGRQFSNSRSEMNVSTLELGDSALYLCASSPEGGAIKEQYFGPGTRLTVT.

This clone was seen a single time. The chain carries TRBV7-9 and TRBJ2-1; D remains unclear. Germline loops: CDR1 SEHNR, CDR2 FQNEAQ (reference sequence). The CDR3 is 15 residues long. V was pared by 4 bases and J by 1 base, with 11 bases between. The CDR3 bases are TGTGCCAGCAGCTCCCCCTCGGAATCCTACAATGAGCAGTTCTTC. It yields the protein CASSSPSESYNEQFF.

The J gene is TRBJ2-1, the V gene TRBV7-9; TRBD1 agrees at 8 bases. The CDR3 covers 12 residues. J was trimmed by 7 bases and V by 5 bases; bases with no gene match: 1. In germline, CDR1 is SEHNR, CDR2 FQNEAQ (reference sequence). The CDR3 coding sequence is TGTGCCAGCAGCAGACAGGGGAATGAGCAGTTCTTC. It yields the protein CASSRQGNEQFF.

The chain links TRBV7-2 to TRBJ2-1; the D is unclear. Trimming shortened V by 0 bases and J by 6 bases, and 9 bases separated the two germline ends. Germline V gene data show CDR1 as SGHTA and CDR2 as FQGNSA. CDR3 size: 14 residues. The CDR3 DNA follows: TGTGCCAGCAGCTTAGCGCGGTCCGCCAATGAGCAGTTCTTC. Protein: CASSLARSANEQFF.

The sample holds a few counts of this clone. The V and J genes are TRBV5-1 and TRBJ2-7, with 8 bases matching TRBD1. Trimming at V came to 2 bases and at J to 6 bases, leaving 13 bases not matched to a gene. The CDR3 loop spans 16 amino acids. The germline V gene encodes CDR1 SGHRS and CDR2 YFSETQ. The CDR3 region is CASSFTAQGAQIEQYF. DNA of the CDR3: TGCGCCAGCAGCTTTACCGCTCAGGGGGCGCAGATCGAGCAGTACTTC.

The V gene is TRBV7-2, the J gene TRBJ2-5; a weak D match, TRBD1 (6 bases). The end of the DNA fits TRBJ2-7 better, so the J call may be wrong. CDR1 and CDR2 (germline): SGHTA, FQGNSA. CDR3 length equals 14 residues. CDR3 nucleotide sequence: TGTGCCAGCAGCTCCGGGACAAATTCCTACGAGCAGTACTTC. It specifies CASSSGTNSYEQYF.

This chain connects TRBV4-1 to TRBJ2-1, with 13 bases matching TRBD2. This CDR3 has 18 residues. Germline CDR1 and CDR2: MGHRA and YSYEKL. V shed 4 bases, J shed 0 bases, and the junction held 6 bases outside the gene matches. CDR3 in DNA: TGCGCCAGCAGCCGGGGACTAGCGGGACGTAGCTCCTACAATGAGCAGTTCTTC. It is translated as CASSRGLAGRSSYNEQFF.

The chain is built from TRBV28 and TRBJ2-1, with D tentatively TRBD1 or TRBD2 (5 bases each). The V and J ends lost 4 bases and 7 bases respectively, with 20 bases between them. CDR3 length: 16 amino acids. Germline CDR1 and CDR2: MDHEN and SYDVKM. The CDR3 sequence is CASSSLAILEGNEQFF. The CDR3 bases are TGTGCCAGCAGTTCTTTAGCCATCCTAGAGGGGAATGAGCAGTTCTTC.

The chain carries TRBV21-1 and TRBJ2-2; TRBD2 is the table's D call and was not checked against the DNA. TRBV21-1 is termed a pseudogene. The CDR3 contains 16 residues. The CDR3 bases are TGTGCCAGCAGCAAAGCAAGCGGGACGAACACCGGGGAGCTGTTTTTT. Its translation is CASSKASGTNTGELFF.

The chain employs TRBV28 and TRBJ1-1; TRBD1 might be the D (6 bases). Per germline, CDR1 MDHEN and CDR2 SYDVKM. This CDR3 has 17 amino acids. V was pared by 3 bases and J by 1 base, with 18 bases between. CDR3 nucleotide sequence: TGTGCCAGCAGTTTGAGGGTGGGGGCAGGGGAGAACACTGAAGCTTTCTTT. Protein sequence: CASSLRVGAGENTEAFF.

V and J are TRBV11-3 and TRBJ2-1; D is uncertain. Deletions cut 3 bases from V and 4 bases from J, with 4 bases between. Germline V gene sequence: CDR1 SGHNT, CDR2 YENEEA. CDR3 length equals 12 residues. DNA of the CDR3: TGTGCCAGCAGCTTTAGGTACAATGAGCAGTTCTTC. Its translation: CASSFRYNEQFF.

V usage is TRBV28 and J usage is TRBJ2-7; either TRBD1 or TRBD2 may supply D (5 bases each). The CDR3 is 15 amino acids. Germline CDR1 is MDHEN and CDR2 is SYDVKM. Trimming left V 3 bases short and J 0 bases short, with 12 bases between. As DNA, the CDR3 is TGTGCCAGCAGTTTCTCGGGACGGAGCTCCTACGAGCAGTACTTC. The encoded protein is CASSFSGRSSYEQYF.

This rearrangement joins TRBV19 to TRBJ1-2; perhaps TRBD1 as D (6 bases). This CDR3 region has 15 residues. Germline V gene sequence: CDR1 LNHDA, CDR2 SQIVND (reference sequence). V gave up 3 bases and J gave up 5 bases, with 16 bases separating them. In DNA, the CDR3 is TGTGCCAGTAGTATTTCGGGAAAGGGGGGATATGGCTACACCTTC. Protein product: CASSISGKGGYGYTF. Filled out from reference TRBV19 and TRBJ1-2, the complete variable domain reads DGGITQSPKYLFRKEGQNVTLSCEQNLNHDAMYWYRQDPGQGLRLIYYSQIVNDFQKGDIAEGYSVSREKKESFPLTVTSAQKNPTAFYLCASSISGKGGYGYTFGSGTRLTVV.

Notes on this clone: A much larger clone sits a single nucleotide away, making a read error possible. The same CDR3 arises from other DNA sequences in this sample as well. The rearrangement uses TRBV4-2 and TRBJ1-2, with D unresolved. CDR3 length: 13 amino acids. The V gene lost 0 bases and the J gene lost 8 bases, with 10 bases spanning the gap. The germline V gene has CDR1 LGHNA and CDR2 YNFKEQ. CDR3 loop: CASSQEYQGGYTF. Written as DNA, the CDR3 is TGTGCCAGCAGCCAAGAATACCAAGGCGGCTACACCTTC.

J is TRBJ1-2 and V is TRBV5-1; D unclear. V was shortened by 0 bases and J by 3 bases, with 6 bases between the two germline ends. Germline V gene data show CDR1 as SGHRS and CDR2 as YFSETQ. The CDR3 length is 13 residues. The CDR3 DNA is TGCGCCAGCAGCTTGGACGGTTACTATGGCTACACCTTC. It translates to CASSLDGYYGYTF.

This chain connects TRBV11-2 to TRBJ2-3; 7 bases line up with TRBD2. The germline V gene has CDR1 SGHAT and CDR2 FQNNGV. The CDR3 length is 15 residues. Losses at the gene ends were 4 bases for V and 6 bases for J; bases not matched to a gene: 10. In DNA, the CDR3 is TGTGCCAGCAGCTGGGTCGGGACTACCGCTGATACGCAGTATTTT. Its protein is CASSWVGTTADTQYF.

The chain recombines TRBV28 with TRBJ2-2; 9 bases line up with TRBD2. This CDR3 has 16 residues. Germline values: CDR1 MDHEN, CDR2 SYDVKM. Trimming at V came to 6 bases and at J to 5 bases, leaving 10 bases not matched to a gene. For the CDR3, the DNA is TGTGCCAGCAGCTCCGGACTAGCGCGAGCAACCGGGGAGCTGTTTTTT. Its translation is CASSSGLARATGELFF.

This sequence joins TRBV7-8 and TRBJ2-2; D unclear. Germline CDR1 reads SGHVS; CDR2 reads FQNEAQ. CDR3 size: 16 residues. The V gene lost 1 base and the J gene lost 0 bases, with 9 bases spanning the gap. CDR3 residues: CASSLGPFANTGELFF. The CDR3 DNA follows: TGTGCCAGCAGCTTAGGGCCGTTCGCGAACACCGGGGAGCTGTTTTTT.

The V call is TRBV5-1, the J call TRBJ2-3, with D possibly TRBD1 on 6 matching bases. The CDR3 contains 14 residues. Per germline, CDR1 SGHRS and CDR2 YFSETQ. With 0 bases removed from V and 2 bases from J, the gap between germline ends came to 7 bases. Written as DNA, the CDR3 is TGCGCCAGCAGCTTGGACAGGGCCACAGATACGCAGTATTTT. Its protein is CASSLDRATDTQYF. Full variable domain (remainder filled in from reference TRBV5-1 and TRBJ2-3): KAGVTQTPRYLIKTRGQQVTLSCSPISGHRSVSWYQQTPGQGLQFLFEYFSETQRNKGNFPGRFSGRQFSNSRSEMNVSTLELGDSALYLCASSLDRATDTQYFGPGTRLTVL.

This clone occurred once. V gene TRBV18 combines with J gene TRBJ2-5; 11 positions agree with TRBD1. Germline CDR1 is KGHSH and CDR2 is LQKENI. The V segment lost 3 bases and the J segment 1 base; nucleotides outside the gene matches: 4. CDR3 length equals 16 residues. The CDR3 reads CASSPAGTGGQETQYF. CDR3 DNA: TGTGCCAGCTCACCTGCCGGGACAGGGGGCCAAGAGACCCAGTACTTC.

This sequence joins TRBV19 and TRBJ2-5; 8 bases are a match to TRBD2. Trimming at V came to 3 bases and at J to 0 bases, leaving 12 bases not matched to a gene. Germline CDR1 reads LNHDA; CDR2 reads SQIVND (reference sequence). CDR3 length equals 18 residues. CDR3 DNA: TGTGCCAGTAGTATCGCGGGGGGAACTACCTCAAACCAAGAGACCCAGTACTTC. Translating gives CASSIAGGTTSNQETQYF.

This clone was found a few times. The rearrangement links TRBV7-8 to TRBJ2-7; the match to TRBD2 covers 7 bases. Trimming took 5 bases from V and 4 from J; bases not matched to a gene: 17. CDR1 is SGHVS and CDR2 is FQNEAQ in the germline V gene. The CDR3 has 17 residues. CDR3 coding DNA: TGTGCCAGCAGCCAAAGAGTGGGGCGGGAGCGCTTGTACGAGCAGTACTTC. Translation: CASSQRVGRERLYEQYF.

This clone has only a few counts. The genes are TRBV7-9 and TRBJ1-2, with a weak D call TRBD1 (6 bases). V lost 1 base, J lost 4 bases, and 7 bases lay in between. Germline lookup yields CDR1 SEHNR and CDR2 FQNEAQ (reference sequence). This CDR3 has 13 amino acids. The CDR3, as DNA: TGTGCCAGCAGCTTAGAACAGGGCTATGGCTACACCTTC. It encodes CASSLEQGYGYTF. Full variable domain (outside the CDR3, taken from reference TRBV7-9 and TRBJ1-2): DTGVSQNPRHKITKRGQNVTFRCDPISEHNRLYWYRQTLGQGPEFLTYFQNEAQLEKSRLLSDRFSAERPKGSFSTLEIQRTEQGDSAMYLCASSLEQGYGYTFGSGTRLTVV.

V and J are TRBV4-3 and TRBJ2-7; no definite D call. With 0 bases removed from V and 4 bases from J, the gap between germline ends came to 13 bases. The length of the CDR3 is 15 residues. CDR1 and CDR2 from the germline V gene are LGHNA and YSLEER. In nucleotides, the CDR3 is TGCGCCAGCAGCCAAGATTGGGTTAGGCGGTACGAGCAGTACTTC. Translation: CASSQDWVRRYEQYF.

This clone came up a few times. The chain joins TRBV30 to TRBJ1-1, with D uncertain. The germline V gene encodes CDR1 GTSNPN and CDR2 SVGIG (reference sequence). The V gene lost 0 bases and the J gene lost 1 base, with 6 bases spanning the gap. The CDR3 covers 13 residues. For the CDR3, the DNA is TGTGCCTGGAGTGTACCGCCGAACACTGAAGCTTTCTTT. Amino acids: CAWSVPPNTEAFF.

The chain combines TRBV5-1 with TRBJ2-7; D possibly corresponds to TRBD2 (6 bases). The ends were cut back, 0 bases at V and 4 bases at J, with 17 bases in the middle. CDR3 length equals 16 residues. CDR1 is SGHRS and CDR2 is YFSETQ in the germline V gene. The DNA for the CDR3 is TGCGCCAGCAGCTTGGCCGACCCTTTTGCGGGATACGAGCAGTACTTC. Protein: CASSLADPFAGYEQYF.

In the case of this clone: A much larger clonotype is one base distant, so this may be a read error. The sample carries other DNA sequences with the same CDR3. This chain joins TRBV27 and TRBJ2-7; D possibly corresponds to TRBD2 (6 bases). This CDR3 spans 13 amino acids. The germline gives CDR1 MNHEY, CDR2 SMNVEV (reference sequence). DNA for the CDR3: TGTGCCAGCAGGCGGGACTTAACCTACGAACAGTACTTC. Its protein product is CASRRDLTYEQYF.

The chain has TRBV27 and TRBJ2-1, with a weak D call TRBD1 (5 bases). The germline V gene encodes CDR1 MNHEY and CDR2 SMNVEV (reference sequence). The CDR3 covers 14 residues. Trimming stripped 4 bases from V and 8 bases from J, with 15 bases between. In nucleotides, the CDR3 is TGTGCCAGCAGTTCCTCCACATACAGGCATGAGCAGTTCTTC. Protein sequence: CASSSSTYRHEQFF.

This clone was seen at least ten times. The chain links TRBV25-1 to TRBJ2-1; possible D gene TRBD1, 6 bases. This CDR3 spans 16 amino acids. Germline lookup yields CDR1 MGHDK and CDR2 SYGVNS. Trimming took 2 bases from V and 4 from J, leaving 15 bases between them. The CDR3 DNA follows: TGTGCCAGCAGTGAACACAGGGACCAAACGTACAATGAGCAGTTCTTC. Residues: CASSEHRDQTYNEQFF. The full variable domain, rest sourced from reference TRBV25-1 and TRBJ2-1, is EADIYQTPRYLVIGTGKKITLECSQTMGHDKMYWYQQDPGMELHLIHYSYGVNSTEKGDLSSESTVSRIRTEHFPLTLESARPSHTSQYLCASSEHRDQTYNEQFFGPGTRLTVL.

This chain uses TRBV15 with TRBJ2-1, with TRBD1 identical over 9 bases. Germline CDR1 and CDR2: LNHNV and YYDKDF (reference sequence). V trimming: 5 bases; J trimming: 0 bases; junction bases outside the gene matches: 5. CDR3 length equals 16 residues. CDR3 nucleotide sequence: TGTGCCACCAGCCGTGGACAGGGGAGCTCCTACAATGAGCAGTTCTTC. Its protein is CATSRGQGSSYNEQFF.